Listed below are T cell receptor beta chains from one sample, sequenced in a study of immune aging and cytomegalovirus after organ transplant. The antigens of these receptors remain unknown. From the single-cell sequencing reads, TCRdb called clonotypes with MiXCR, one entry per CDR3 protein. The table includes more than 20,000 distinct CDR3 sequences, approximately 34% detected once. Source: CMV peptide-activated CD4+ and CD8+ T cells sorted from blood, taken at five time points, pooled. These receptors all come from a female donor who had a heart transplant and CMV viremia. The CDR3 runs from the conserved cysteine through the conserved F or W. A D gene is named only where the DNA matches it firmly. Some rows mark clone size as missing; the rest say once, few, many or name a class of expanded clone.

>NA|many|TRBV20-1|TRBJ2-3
TGCAGTGCTAGCGGGAGAGCACTCAGAGATACGCAGTATTTT
CSASGRALRDTQYF
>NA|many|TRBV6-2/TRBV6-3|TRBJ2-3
TGTGCCAGCAATTACTCGGGCTTAATCAGCACAGATACGCGGTATTTT
CASNYSGLISTDTRYF
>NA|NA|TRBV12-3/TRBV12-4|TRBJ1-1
TGTGCCATCCAGCGGGGGATCCGTGAAGCTTTCTTT
CAIQRGIREAFF
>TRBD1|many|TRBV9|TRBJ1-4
TGTGCCAGCAGCGATGAGACAGGGGGGCTGTTTTTT
CASSDETGGLFF
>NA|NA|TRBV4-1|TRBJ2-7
TGCGCCAGCAGCCAAGTTCAGGGGGGGCAGTACTTT
CASSQVQGGQYF
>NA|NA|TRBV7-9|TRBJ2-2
TGTGCCAGCAGCCGCGGCGGGTACACGAACACCGGGGAGCTGTTTTTT
CASSRGGYTNTGELFF
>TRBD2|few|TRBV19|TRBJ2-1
TGTGCCAGTAGTATGAGCGGGAGGGCCTACAATGAGCAGTTCTTC
CASSMSGRAYNEQFF
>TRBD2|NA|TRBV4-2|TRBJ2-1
TGTGCCAGCAGCCAAGGGGCCCGGGTCCTAGCGGTTCGAGCCTACAATGAGCAGTTCTTC
CASSQGARVLAVRAYNEQFF
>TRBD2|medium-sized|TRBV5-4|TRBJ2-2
TGTGCCAGCAGCTTGGGTACTAGCGGGGCGACCGGGGAGCTGTTTTTT
CASSLGTSGATGELFF
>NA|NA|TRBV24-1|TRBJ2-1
TGTGCCACCAGTGATTTACGTGAGCAGTTCTTC
CATSDLREQFF
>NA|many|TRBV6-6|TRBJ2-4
TGTGCCAGCAGTTACTCCAAAAACATTCAGTACTTC
CASSYSKNIQYF
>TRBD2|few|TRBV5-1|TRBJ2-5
TGCGCCAGCAGCTTCGCGGCGGGAGGGCGGGTGACCCAGTACTTC
CASSFAAGGRVTQYF
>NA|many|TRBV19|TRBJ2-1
TGTGCCAGTGCCGGGACTGCCTACAATGAGCAGTTCTTC
CASAGTAYNEQFF
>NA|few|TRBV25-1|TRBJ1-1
TGTGCCAGCAGTGAATGGGACAATGGGGCTTTCTTT
CASSEWDNGAFF
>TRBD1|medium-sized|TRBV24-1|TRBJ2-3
TGTGCCACCAGTGAAGCCGGGACAGGGGGCTCGGGAGCAGATACGCAGTATTTT
CATSEAGTGGSGADTQYF
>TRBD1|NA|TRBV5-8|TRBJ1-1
TGTGCCAGCAGTAACAGGGGGCTGGAGACTGAAGCTTTCTTT
CASSNRGLETEAFF
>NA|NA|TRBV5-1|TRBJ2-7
TGCGCCAGCAGAAGAACCACGGACGGACAAGGCTCCTACGAGCAGTACTTC
CASRRTTDGQGSYEQYF
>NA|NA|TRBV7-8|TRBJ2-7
TGTGCCAGCAGCCTGGGAGGGGGCTCCTACGAGCAGTACTTC
CASSLGGGSYEQYF
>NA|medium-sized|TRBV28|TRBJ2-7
TGTGCCAGCAGTATCCAGGGGTCCAGCTCCTACGAGCAGTACTTC
CASSIQGSSSYEQYF
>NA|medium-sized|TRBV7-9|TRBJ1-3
TGTGCCAGCAGCTTATCCCGAAGCTCTGGAAACACCATATATTTT
CASSLSRSSGNTIYF
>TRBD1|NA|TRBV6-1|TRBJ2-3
TGTGCCAGCAGCGGACAGGCTAACACAGATACGCAGTATTTT
CASSGQANTDTQYF
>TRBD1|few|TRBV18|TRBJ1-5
TGTGCCAGCTCAACAACCGGACAGGGAAGATGGGGAAAGCCCCAGCATTTT
CASSTTGQGRWGKPQHF
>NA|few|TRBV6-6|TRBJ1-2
TGTGCCAGCAGTTACTTGGGGACTACCCACTATGGCTACACCTTC
CASSYLGTTHYGYTF
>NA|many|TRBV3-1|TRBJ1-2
TGTGCCAGCAGCCTCAAGGGGGGGGCAGGCTACACCTTC
CASSLKGGAGYTF
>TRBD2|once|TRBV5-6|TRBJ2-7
TGTGCCAGCAGCTTCCTCTCGACTAGCGGGCCTTCCTACGAGCAGTACTTC
CASSFLSTSGPSYEQYF
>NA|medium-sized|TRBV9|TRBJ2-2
TGTGCCAGCAGCGTAGGGGACACCTACGGGGAGCTGTTTTTT
CASSVGDTYGELFF
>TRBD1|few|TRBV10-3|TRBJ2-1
TGTGCCATCAGTCTCGGGACAGGGGGCTACAATGAGCAGTTCTTC
CAISLGTGGYNEQFF
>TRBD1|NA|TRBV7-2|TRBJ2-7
TGTGCCAGCAGCCGCAGGACAGGTCCAAGGGACGAGCAGTACTTC
CASSRRTGPRDEQYF
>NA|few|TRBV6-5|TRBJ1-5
TGTGCCAGCAGATCAACAGGTAGCAATCAGCCCCAGCATTTC
CASRSTGSNQPQHF
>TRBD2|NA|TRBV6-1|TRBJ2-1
TGTGCCAGCAGGGATCTCCCGGGACTAGCGGCGTTTGGCGGTTACAATGAGCAGTTCTTC
CASRDLPGLAAFGGYNEQFF
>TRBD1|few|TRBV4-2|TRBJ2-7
TGTGCCAGCCGAGACAGGGGGTCCTACGAGCAGTACTTC
CASRDRGSYEQYF
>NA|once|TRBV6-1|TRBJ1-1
TGTGCCAGCAGGCTGACGGAAAGGAACACTGAAGCTTTCTTT
CASRLTERNTEAFF
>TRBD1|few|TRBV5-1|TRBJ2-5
TGCGCCAGCAGCCTTGGGACAGGGGTTCGAGAGACCCAGTACTTC
CASSLGTGVRETQYF
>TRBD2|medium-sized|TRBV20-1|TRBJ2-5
TGCAGTGCGCAAACTAGCGGGACCCAGTACTTC
CSAQTSGTQYF
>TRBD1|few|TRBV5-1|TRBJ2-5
TGCGCCAGCAGCTGGGGACAGGGGGGTGTAGGAGAGACCCAGTACTTC
CASSWGQGGVGETQYF
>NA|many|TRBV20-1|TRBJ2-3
TGCAGTGCTAGCCCCCGGTTGGGGAAATTATCAGATACGCAGTATTTT
CSASPRLGKLSDTQYF
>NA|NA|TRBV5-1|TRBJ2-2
TGCGCCAGCAGCTTGGGGGCGAACACCGGGGAGCTGTTTTTT
CASSLGANTGELFF
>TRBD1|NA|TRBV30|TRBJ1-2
TGTGCCTGGAGTGTGGGACAGGGGGCGCATGGCTACACCTTC
CAWSVGQGAHGYTF
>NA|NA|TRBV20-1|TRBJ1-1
TGCAGTGCGGGGGGACACCCGAACACTGAAGCTTTCTTT
CSAGGHPNTEAFF
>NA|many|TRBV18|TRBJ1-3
TGTGCCAGCTCACCGGGCAGAGACTCTGGAAACACCATATATTTT
CASSPGRDSGNTIYF
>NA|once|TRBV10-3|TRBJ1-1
TGTGCCATCAGTGAGGGGTGGAACACTGAAGCTTTCTTT
CAISEGWNTEAFF
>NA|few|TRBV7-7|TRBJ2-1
TGTGCTAGCACCTCGGGGCCGAACAATGAGCAGTTCTTC
CASTSGPNNEQFF
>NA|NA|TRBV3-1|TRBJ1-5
TGTGCCAGCAGCCAAGATGGTGGGAATCAGCCCCAGCATTTT
CASSQDGGNQPQHF
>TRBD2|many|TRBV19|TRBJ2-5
TGTGCCAGTAGTGTCGGACTAGCGGCTCCACAAGAGACCCAGTACTTC
CASSVGLAAPQETQYF
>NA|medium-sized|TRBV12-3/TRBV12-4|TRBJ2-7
TGTGCCAGCAGTTTAGATCGCTACGAGCAGTACTTC
CASSLDRYEQYF
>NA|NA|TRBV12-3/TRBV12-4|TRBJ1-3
TGTGCCAGCAGTGGATTGAGGGGGAACACCATATATTTT
CASSGLRGNTIYF
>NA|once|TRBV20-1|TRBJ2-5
TGCAGTGCTAGAAGCTACCACCAAGAGACCCAGTACTTC
CSARSYHQETQYF
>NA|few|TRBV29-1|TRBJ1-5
TGCAGCGCCGATCGCCAGGCGGGGGCAAATCAGCCCCAGCATTTT
CSADRQAGANQPQHF
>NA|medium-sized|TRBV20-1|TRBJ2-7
TGCAGTGCTAGAGATCACCACGAACTGAACTCCTACGAGCAGTACTTC
CSARDHHELNSYEQYF
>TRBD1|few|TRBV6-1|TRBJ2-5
TGTGCCAGCAGGACAGGGGGCAGGGAGACCCAGTACTTC
CASRTGGRETQYF
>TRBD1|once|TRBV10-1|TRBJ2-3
TGCGCCAGCAGCGGGGACAGGGCCACAGATACGCAGTATTTT
CASSGDRATDTQYF
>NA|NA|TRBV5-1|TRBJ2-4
TGCGCCAGCAGCTTGGCCGTAGGAGCCAAAAACATTCAGTACTTC
CASSLAVGAKNIQYF
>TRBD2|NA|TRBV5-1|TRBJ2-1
TGCGCCAGCAGCTTGGCCGGGACTAGCGGGACTAGAGAGCAGTTCTTC
CASSLAGTSGTREQFF
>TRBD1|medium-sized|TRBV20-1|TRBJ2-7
TGCAGTGCCATCAGGACAGGGACCGAGCAGTACTTC
CSAIRTGTEQYF
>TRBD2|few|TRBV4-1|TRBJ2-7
TGCGCCAGCAGCGAGAGACTAGCGGGACTCTACGAGCAGTACTTC
CASSERLAGLYEQYF